The 20 T cell receptor beta chains presented below share a single source sample, sequenced in a study of blood T cell repertoires in COVID-19. Produced via immunoSEQ multiplex PCR; TCRdb's table is partial and in-frame only. The table includes about 45,000 clones, 84% detected once. Sequencing was done on a sample of peripheral blood. Source of these receptors: a human donor in a cohort sampled during active COVID-19.

The chain joins TRBV7-2 to TRBJ2-7, with 8 bases identical to TRBD2. The germline V gene encodes CDR1 SGHTA and CDR2 FQGNSA. V gave up 0 bases and J gave up 8 bases; unmatched junction bases: 6. The CDR3 runs to 14 residues. In nucleotides, the CDR3 is TGTGCCAGCAGCTTAGCCAGCGGGGGAGTACAGCAGTACTTC. Translating gives CASSLASGGVQQYF.

V is TRBV12-3 or TRBV12-4 and J is TRBJ1-1; no definite D call. V was pared by 2 bases and J by 3 bases, with 7 bases between. This CDR3 has 13 amino acids. The CDR3 region has the DNA TGTGCCAGCAGTTTACTAACTGACACTGAAGCTTTCTTT. It is translated as CASSLLTDTEAFF.

The chain employs TRBV2 and TRBJ1-2; 7 bases line up with TRBD1. This CDR3 region has 13 residues. The ends lost 6 bases at V and 4 bases at J; junction bases unmatched: 5. Germline values: CDR1 SNHLY, CDR2 FYNNEI. CDR3 region: CASRGTASYGYTF. CDR3 sequence (DNA): TGTGCCAGCAGAGGGACAGCCTCCTATGGCTACACCTTC.

The rearrangement joins TRBV6-1 to TRBJ2-7; 9 bases match TRBD2. The germline CDR1 and CDR2 sequences are MNHNS and SASEGT. The CDR3 runs to 16 residues. The ends lost 4 bases at V and 0 bases at J; junction bases unmatched: 7. The CDR3 protein is CASSANAGGSSYEQYF. The CDR3 DNA follows: TGTGCCAGCAGTGCCAACGCGGGGGGGAGCTCCTACGAGCAGTACTTC.

Concerning this clone itself: Germline is not matched at one junction end, which may reflect a read error. J is TRBJ2-5 and V is TRBV7-7; 14 bases align to TRBD2. Germline loops: CDR1 SSHAT, CDR2 FNYEAQ (reference sequence). The CDR3 is 15 residues long. CDR3 loop: CASSMTSGGAETQYF. The CDR3 DNA follows: TGTGCTAGCAGCATGACTAGCGGGGGGGCAGAGACCCAGTACTTC.

The CDR3 sequence: CASSFSKTGGSNQPQHF. The CDR3 DNA follows: TGTGCCAGCAGTTTTAGCAAAACAGGGGGAAGCAATCAGCCCCAGCATTTT. The rearrangement links TRBV27 to TRBJ1-5; 8 bases fit TRBD1. The CDR3 sequence is 17 residues long. CDR1 and CDR2 from the germline V gene are MNHEY and SMNVEV (reference sequence). The V and J ends lost 3 bases and 1 base, in that order; junction bases with no gene match: 8.

The rearrangement uses TRBV5-1 and TRBJ1-6, with 11 nucleotides matching TRBD1. Unmatched junction bases numbered 5, after V lost 0 bases and J lost 9 bases. The germline gives CDR1 SGHRS, CDR2 YFSETQ. CDR3 length equals 16 residues. The CDR3 protein is CASSLGGTGGGSPLHF. CDR3 DNA sequence: TGCGCCAGCAGCTTGGGCGGGACAGGGGGTGGTTCACCCCTCCACTTT. Variable domain in full (rest from reference TRBV5-1 and TRBJ1-6): KAGVTQTPRYLIKTRGQQVTLSCSPISGHRSVSWYQQTPGQGLQFLFEYFSETQRNKGNFPGRFSGRQFSNSRSEMNVSTLELGDSALYLCASSLGGTGGGSPLHFGNGTRLTVT.

The V gene is TRBV7-6, the J gene TRBJ2-1; TRBD1 agrees at 9 bases. Germline V gene sequence: CDR1 SGHVS, CDR2 FNYEAQ. V lost 4 bases, J lost 5 bases, and 12 bases stayed unmatched. This CDR3 region has 17 residues. The CDR3 bases are TGTGCCAGCAGCTACACCTCTGGGACAGGGACTAACAATGAGCAGTTCTTC. Amino acid sequence: CASSYTSGTGTNNEQFF.

This clone was picked up one time. This chain links TRBV2 with TRBJ2-5, with a possible D match to TRBD2 (6 bases). This CDR3 comprises 14 residues. The V gene lost 8 bases and the J gene lost 5 bases, with 18 bases spanning the gap. In germline, CDR1 is SNHLY, CDR2 FYNNEI. The CDR3 region is CASHEVRAGETQYF. As DNA, the CDR3 is TGTGCCAGCCACGAGGTCCGGGCGGGGGAGACCCAGTACTTC. Complete variable domain (other parts from reference TRBV2 and TRBJ2-5): EPEVTQTPSHQVTQMGQEVILRCVPISNHLYFYWYRQILGQKVEFLVSFYNNEISEKSEIFDDQFSVERPDGSNFTLKIRSTKLEDSAMYFCASHEVRAGETQYFGPGTRLLVL.

The gene calls are TRBV30 and TRBJ2-5; unclear D gene. This CDR3 comprises 11 residues. CDR1 is GTSNPN, CDR2 SVGIG, per germline (reference sequence). CDR3 sequence: CVVWAWETQYF. The CDR3 coding sequence is TGTGTTGTATGGGCCTGGGAGACCCAGTACTTC.

This chain connects TRBV13 to TRBJ2-2, with D perhaps TRBD1 (6 bases). This CDR3 is 16 amino acids long. Germline CDR1 is PRHDT and CDR2 is FYEKMQ (reference sequence). V gave up 1 base and J gave up 2 bases, with 11 bases separating them. The chain's CDR3 is CASSLEGTPNTGELFF. Written as DNA, the CDR3 is TGTGCCAGCAGCTTAGAAGGGACACCCAACACCGGGGAGCTGTTTTTT.

The chain carries TRBV6-4 and TRBJ2-2, with 14 positions matching TRBD2. The CDR3 spans 17 residues. V trimming: 6 bases; J trimming: 4 bases; junction bases outside the gene matches: 7. Germline V gene sequence: CDR1 MRHNA, CDR2 SNTAGT. The CDR3 here is CASSETSGGAGTGELFF. Here the CDR3 DNA reads TGTGCCAGCAGCGAGACTAGCGGGGGGGCCGGCACCGGGGAGCTGTTTTTT.

The J gene is TRBJ1-2, the V gene TRBV30; no clear D. CDR1 and CDR2 (germline): GTSNPN, SVGIG (reference sequence). This CDR3 has 9 amino acids. V was trimmed by 2 bases and J by 8 bases, leaving 3 bases between them. The CDR3 is CAWSQGYTF. CDR3 DNA: TGTGCCTGGAGTCAAGGCTACACCTTC.

The chain is built from TRBV19 and TRBJ1-1, with D possibly TRBD1 on 5 matching bases. This CDR3 is built from 12 residues. Germline CDR1 reads LNHDA; CDR2 reads SQIVND (reference sequence). Trimming shortened V by 7 bases and J by 1 base, and 7 bases separated the two germline ends. The CDR3 region is CASIQGNTEAFF. The CDR3 DNA reads TGTGCCAGTATCCAGGGGAACACTGAAGCTTTCTTT.

CDR3 loop: CASSEARLANSPLHF. CDR3 nucleotides: TGTGCCAGCAGTGAGGCGCGGCTGGCTAATTCACCCCTCCACTTT. The V gene is TRBV6-1, the J gene TRBJ1-6; D is unclear. V shed 3 bases and J shed 6 bases, with 12 bases lying between them. The CDR3 runs to 15 residues. Germline V gene lookup returns CDR1 MNHNS and CDR2 SASEGT.

The rearrangement uses TRBV10-1 and TRBJ1-2; D is uncertain. This CDR3 is built from 13 residues. CDR1 is WNHNN and CDR2 is SYGVQD in the germline V gene (reference sequence). Trimming took off 5 bases at V and 8 bases at J, with 15 bases between the two ends. The CDR3 protein is CASSRDTVGGYTF. The CDR3 nucleotides read TGCGCCAGCAGTCGAGACACGGTGGGCGGCTACACCTTC.

V gene TRBV6-5 combines with J gene TRBJ2-5; TRBD1 aligns across 9 bases. The CDR3 totals 15 residues. CDR1 is MNHEY, CDR2 SVGAGI, per germline. After removal of 4 bases from V and 4 bases from J, the junction contained 7 bases not matched to a gene. CDR3 region: CASSLGQGEGETQYF. CDR3 DNA sequence: TGTGCCAGCAGTTTGGGACAGGGAGAGGGAGAGACCCAGTACTTC.

J is TRBJ2-1 and V is TRBV7-3; weak D call: TRBD2 (6 bases). From germline, CDR1 is SGHTA and CDR2 FQGTGA. The CDR3 covers 13 residues. V lost 11 bases to trimming and J lost 9 bases, with 20 bases between them. CDR3 amino acids: CASSRGVAVEQFF. CDR3 DNA sequence: TGTGCCTCATCCCGTGGGGTAGCGGTTGAGCAGTTCTTC.

The CDR3 DNA follows: TGTGCCAGTAGTATCCCCGGGGGAGGTTTTTACAATGAGCAGTTCTTC. It yields the protein CASSIPGGGFYNEQFF. The rearrangement joins TRBV19 to TRBJ2-1, with D possibly matching TRBD2 (6 bases). Trimming removed 3 bases at V and 4 bases at J, with 16 bases between. Germline V gene data show CDR1 as LNHDA and CDR2 as SQIVND (reference sequence). The CDR3 sequence is 16 residues long.

This sequence joins TRBV5-1 and TRBJ2-5, with 7 bases matching TRBD2. The germline V gene has CDR1 SGHRS and CDR2 YFSETQ. With V trimmed by 3 bases and J by 0 bases, 5 bases remained unmatched. There are 15 residues in the CDR3. CDR3 amino acids: CASSWTRPNQETQYF. As DNA, the CDR3 is TGCGCCAGCAGCTGGACTAGGCCAAACCAAGAGACCCAGTACTTC.